A selection of T cell receptor beta chains follows, all from one sample in a study of blood T cell repertoires in COVID-19. This table comes from immunoSEQ multiplex PCR, and its TCRdb copy is limited to in-frame clones, with some not included. Seen here are approximately 50,000 clones, 82% observed once, and the top ten hold 9.5% to 13%. The sequenced sample consisted of peripheral blood. These receptors all stem from a man older than 75 with COVID-19, enrolled during active disease. Both conserved end residues are part of each CDR3.

TRBV6-2/TRBV6-3,CASSYDSYNEQFF
TRBV6-1,CASSEARGIGGYTF
TRBV6-5,CASRGGQFNEKLFF
TRBV5-1,CASSGVQGNEQYF
TRBV4-3,CASSQQTGTPNTEAFF
TRBV4-2,CASSQDLRGGLNSPLHF
TRBV30,CALYRGGYTF
TRBV10-2,CASSVLGADSGNTIYF
TRBV10-3,CAISEVSGSGTGELFF
TRBV6-6,CASSPRLAGATTDTQYF
TRBV19,CASSTQVYSNQPQHF
TRBV19,CASSLGQAEAFF
TRBV19,CASSLWGGKNTEAFF
TRBV9,CASSVDTSDQPQHF
TRBV6-5,CASTYIRGSLGNEQFF
TRBV6-5,CASSYTVLGDTEAFF
TRBV27,CASSSPGRGGREQYF
TRBV5-4,CASSPDRALSGNTIYF